One sample yielded the 8 T cell receptor beta chains listed below, sequenced in a study of blood T cell repertoires in COVID-19. The method was immunoSEQ multiplex PCR; TCRdb's version includes in-frame clones alone and lacks a portion of them. The sample includes about 370,000 clones, 85% to 90% of them seen just once. The sample consisted of PBMCs or T cells enriched from blood (not recorded which). These receptors were obtained from a man younger than 35 who had recovered from COVID-19.

The gene calls are TRBV3-1 (or the pseudogene TRBV3-2) and TRBJ1-2; 7 positions match TRBD1. Germline CDR1 LGHDT, CDR2 YNNKEL (reference sequence). This CDR3 spans 13 amino acids. J gave up 7 bases and V 2 bases, and 4 bases lay outside the gene matches. The CDR3 region is CASSQFGTVGYTF. CDR3 in DNA: TGTGCCAGCAGCCAATTTGGGACAGTTGGCTACACCTTC.

This clone was detected only once. The gene calls are TRBV9 and TRBJ1-5; D might be TRBD1 (5 bases). The germline V gene encodes CDR1 SGDLS and CDR2 YYNGEE. The CDR3 is 12 residues long. V was shortened by 3 bases and J by 5 bases, with 6 bases between the two germline ends. As DNA, the CDR3 is TGTGCCAGCAGCGCGGGGGATCAGCCCCAGCATTTT. This translates into CASSAGDQPQHF.

This chain connects TRBV12-2 to TRBJ2-2; the table's D call, TRBD1, has no DNA check behind it. TRBV12-2 is assigned pseudogene status. The CDR3 extends over 19 amino acids. CDR3 in DNA: TGTGCAAGTCGCTTTACGGGACAGGGGAGCCACGAGAACACCGGGGAGCTGTTTTTT. The encoded protein is CASRFTGQGSHENTGELFF.

V and J are TRBV7-9 and TRBJ1-6, with D possibly being TRBD1 (6 bases). The V and J ends lost 5 bases and 14 bases respectively, with 13 bases between them. This CDR3 region has 12 residues. Germline values: CDR1 SEHNR, CDR2 FQNEAQ (reference sequence). The chain's CDR3 is CASSAEGVTLHF. The DNA for the CDR3 is TGTGCCAGCAGCGCAGAGGGGGTCACCCTCCACTTT.

This clone has just a few counts. The chain uses TRBV20-1 and TRBJ1-1; unclear D gene. This CDR3 is built from 11 residues. V was cut by 5 bases and J by 5 bases, with 9 bases left in between. Per the germline V gene, CDR1 is DFQATT and CDR2 is SNEGSKA (reference sequence). CDR3: CSAPAVTEAFF. As DNA, the CDR3 is TGCAGTGCTCCGGCGGTGACTGAAGCTTTCTTT.

On this clone: Other DNA variants within this sample encode the same CDR3. The chain couples TRBV12-3 or TRBV12-4 to TRBJ2-7; D call uncertain. The ends were cut back, 8 bases at V and 0 bases at J, with 11 bases in the middle. The CDR3 is made up of 13 amino acids. CDR3 residues: CASRLGGSYEQYF. The CDR3 DNA follows: TGTGCCAGCCGACTCGGTGGCTCCTACGAGCAGTACTTC.

V gene TRBV19 combines with J gene TRBJ2-1; 7 bases map to TRBD2. This CDR3 has 13 amino acids. V trimming: 5 bases; J trimming: 10 bases; junction bases outside the gene matches: 8. Per germline, CDR1 LNHDA and CDR2 SQIVND (reference sequence). CDR3 sequence (DNA): TGTGCCAGTAGTGGACTAGATTGGGACGAGCAGTTCTTC. Encoded protein: CASSGLDWDEQFF.

The chain uses TRBV7-9 and TRBJ2-7; the match to TRBD2 covers 7 bases. This CDR3 region has 15 residues. Germline CDR1 is SEHNR and CDR2 is FQNEAQ (reference sequence). Germline trimming cut 5 bases from V and 0 bases from J; bases unmatched to any gene: 7. CDR3 nucleotide sequence: TGTGCCAGCAGCAAAGGCGCTAGCGGCTCCTACGAGCAGTACTTC. The encoded protein is CASSKGASGSYEQYF.